The 32 T cell receptor beta chains below come from one sample, sequenced in a study of cytomegalovirus exposure and HLA in healthy donors. The PCR employed 60 Vbeta primers together with 13 Jbeta primers. Data came from immunoSEQ multiplex PCR; TCRdb stores just in-frame clones and leaves some out. The sample holds around 45,000 clones. The material sequenced was PBMCs. The receptors derive from a male donor in good health and CMV-seronegative.

The chain has TRBV30 and TRBJ2-7; D is uncertain. Germline V gene data show CDR1 as GTSNPN and CDR2 as SVGIG (reference sequence). The CDR3 loop spans 12 amino acids. V was shortened by 3 bases and J by 2 bases, with 8 bases between the two germline ends. CDR3: CAWSLNAYEQYF. The CDR3 nucleotides read TGTGCCTGGAGCTTAAATGCCTACGAGCAGTACTTC.

The chain joins TRBV7-2 to TRBJ2-7; a possible D gene is TRBD1 (7 bases). V was cut by 4 bases and J by 4 bases, with 17 bases left in between. Germline V gene sequence: CDR1 SGHTA, CDR2 FQGNSA. The CDR3 has 15 residues. In DNA, the CDR3 is TGTGCCAGCAGCTCGAGGGACAGCGGGCAGTACGAGCAGTACTTC. Residues: CASSSRDSGQYEQYF. Drawing the rest from reference TRBV7-2 and TRBJ2-7, the complete variable domain is GAGVSQSPSNKVTEKGKDVELRCDPISGHTALYWYRQSLGQGLEFLIYFQGNSAPDKSGLPSDRFSAERTGGSVSTLTIQRTQQEDSAVYLCASSSRDSGQYEQYFGPGTRLTVT.

This chain connects TRBV9 to TRBJ1-3; D remains ambiguous. Germline values: CDR1 SGDLS, CDR2 YYNGEE. V lost 3 bases and J lost 3, with 10 bases in between. The CDR3 spans 14 residues. The CDR3 bases are TGTGCCAGCAGCGCGACACTGGGTGGAAACACCATATATTTT. It specifies CASSATLGGNTIYF.

The rearrangement joins TRBV7-2 to TRBJ1-2; D unclear. The CDR3 has 15 amino acids. Germline-derived CDR1 and CDR2 are SGHTA and FQGNSA. Trimming cost V 3 bases and J 2 bases, with 13 bases left between them. The CDR3, as DNA: TGTGCCAGCAGCTTCCGCGGATTCGGCAACTATGGCTACACCTTC. Its translation: CASSFRGFGNYGYTF.

The chain carries TRBV18 and TRBJ1-5; D might be TRBD1 (6 bases). CDR1 and CDR2 (germline): KGHSH, LQKENI. The CDR3 is 14 amino acids. Trimming took off 5 bases at V and 5 bases at J, with 13 bases between the two ends. The CDR3 here is CASSAQGPDQPQHF. In nucleotides, the CDR3 is TGTGCCAGCTCAGCTCAGGGGCCGGATCAGCCCCAGCATTTT.

V is TRBV30 and J is TRBJ1-2, with a tentative D call TRBD1 (5 bases). V was trimmed by 0 bases and J by 6 bases, leaving 14 bases between them. The germline gives CDR1 GTSNPN, CDR2 SVGIG (reference sequence). This CDR3 region has 14 residues. The CDR3 spells CAWSVQVREDGYTF. The CDR3 DNA sequence: TGTGCCTGGAGTGTACAGGTCAGGGAGGATGGCTACACCTTC.

The chain joins TRBV19 to TRBJ1-1; TRBD1 aligns across 11 bases. This CDR3 region has 16 residues. J lost 8 bases, V lost 8 bases, and 16 bases had no gene match. Germline CDR1 LNHDA, CDR2 SQIVND (reference sequence). CDR3 in DNA: TGTGCCAGTGGACGGACAGGGGGCGCATCGCTCCGCGAAGCTTTCTTT. Amino acids: CASGRTGGASLREAFF.

The chain recombines TRBV4-1 with TRBJ1-3, with 7 nucleotides matching TRBD1. Germline V gives CDR1 MGHRA, CDR2 YSYEKL. V lost 8 bases, J lost 0 bases, and 10 bases stayed unmatched. CDR3 length: 16 amino acids. The CDR3 DNA follows: TGCGCCAGCCGAAGAATGGGACAGAACTCTGGAAACACCATATATTTT. This sequence encodes CASRRMGQNSGNTIYF.

This sequence joins TRBV5-6 and TRBJ1-1; TRBD1 matches 7 bases. CDR1 is SGHDT, CDR2 YYEEEE, per germline. V trimming: 6 bases; J trimming: 1 base; junction bases outside the gene matches: 9. The CDR3 runs 15 residues. CDR3 sequence reads: CASTPPYRGNTEAFF. The CDR3 region has the DNA TGTGCCAGCACCCCACCCTACAGGGGGAACACTGAAGCTTTCTTT.

V gene TRBV13 combines with J gene TRBJ1-4; no firm D call. Trimming shortened V by 1 base and J by 8 bases, and 8 bases separated the two germline ends. This CDR3 is built from 13 residues. Germline V lookup: CDR1 PRHDT, CDR2 FYEKMQ (reference sequence). The CDR3 bases are TGTGCCAGCAGCTTAGCCCCCTCGGAAAAACTGTTTTTT. Its translation: CASSLAPSEKLFF.

CDR3 protein: CASSLAGTNSNQPQHF. CDR3 DNA: TGTGCCAGCAGCTTGGCGGGGACAAATAGCAATCAGCCCCAGCATTTT. J is TRBJ1-5 and V is TRBV5-5; weak D call: TRBD1 (6 bases). CDR1 and CDR2 (germline): SGHKS, YYEKEE (reference sequence). The ends were cut back, 0 bases at V and 0 bases at J, with 10 bases in the middle. The CDR3 extends over 16 amino acids.

The chain carries TRBV5-1 and TRBJ2-1, with D uncertain. Germline V CDR1 and CDR2: SGHRS, YFSETQ. The CDR3 spans 15 residues. V was shortened by 2 bases and J by 0 bases, with 9 bases between the two germline ends. The CDR3 loop is CASSFQDSSYNEQFF. CDR3 coding DNA: TGCGCCAGCAGCTTTCAAGATAGCTCCTACAATGAGCAGTTCTTC.

V gene TRBV9 combines with J gene TRBJ2-3; 8 nucleotides align to TRBD2. The CDR3 consists of 16 residues. CDR1 SGDLS and CDR2 YYNGEE come from the germline V gene. V dropped 4 bases and J dropped 2; count of bases not matched to a gene: 9. CDR3 DNA sequence: TGTGCCAGCAGCACCCATCCGGGGGGGACCACAGATACGCAGTATTTT. The encoded protein is CASSTHPGGTTDTQYF.

The V gene is TRBV7-9, the J gene TRBJ1-4; perhaps TRBD1 as D (6 bases). The CDR3 sequence is 15 residues long. V shed 4 bases and J shed 5 bases, with 14 bases lying between them. Germline values: CDR1 SEHNR, CDR2 FQNEAQ (reference sequence). The CDR3 sequence is CASSSGQHRNEKLFF. Written as DNA, the CDR3 is TGTGCCAGCAGCTCCGGACAGCACCGAAATGAAAAACTGTTTTTT.

Notes on this clone: Sequence at one end of the junction differs from germline and may be a read error. The gene calls are TRBV6-5 and TRBJ1-2; D possibly corresponds to TRBD1 (5 bases). CDR3 size: 13 residues. Germline V gives CDR1 MNHEY, CDR2 SVGAGI. The chain's CDR3 is CASGYGDRRGDTF. The DNA for the CDR3 is TGTGCCAGCGGTTACGGAGACCGGAGGGGTGACACCTTC.

The chain links TRBV6-1 to TRBJ1-1; no definite D call. This CDR3 has 15 amino acids. Germline V gene lookup returns CDR1 MNHNS and CDR2 SASEGT. Trimming cost V 6 bases and J 1 base, with 15 bases left between them. The CDR3 DNA follows: TGTGCCAGCAGAAACCCAGGTTCGGAGAACACTGAAGCTTTCTTT. It is translated as CASRNPGSENTEAFF.

This chain joins TRBV14 and TRBJ2-5, with a possible D match to TRBD1 (5 bases). V shed 1 base and J shed 5 bases, with 11 bases lying between them. The germline gives CDR1 SGHDN, CDR2 FVKESK. This CDR3 has 14 residues. CDR3 sequence: CASSQVGALETQYF. The CDR3, as DNA: TGTGCCAGCAGCCAAGTTGGGGCATTGGAGACCCAGTACTTC.

The CDR3 coding sequence is TGTGCCAGCAGCCCGGGGCGGGGGGACCCCAATACGAACACTGAAGCTTTCTTT. Its translation: CASSPGRGDPNTNTEAFF. This chain uses TRBV25-1 with TRBJ1-1; possibly TRBD1 for D (5 bases). CDR1 is MGHDK and CDR2 is SYGVNS in the germline V gene. This CDR3 contains 18 residues. V was cut by 6 bases and J by 1 base, with 24 bases left in between.

This chain uses TRBV30 with TRBJ1-2, with 10 nucleotides matching TRBD1. V lost 4 bases and J lost 4; bases outside the gene matches: 15. This CDR3 is 17 amino acids long. Looked up from germline, CDR1 is GTSNPN and CDR2 is SVGIG (reference sequence). The CDR3 protein is CAWKFSGQGQGGYGYTF. In DNA form, the CDR3 reads TGTGCCTGGAAGTTCTCGGGACAGGGGCAGGGTGGCTATGGCTACACCTTC.

Of note for this clone: Other DNA variants within this sample encode the same CDR3. The V and J genes are TRBV5-1 and TRBJ1-6; 8 nucleotides match TRBD1. This CDR3 is 15 amino acids long. Germline values: CDR1 SGHRS, CDR2 YFSETQ. V shed 1 base, J shed 9 bases, and the junction held 6 bases outside the gene matches. The CDR3 loop is CASSLNQDRASPLHF. CDR3 in DNA: TGCGCCAGCAGCTTGAATCAGGACAGGGCTTCACCCCTCCACTTT.

The V gene is TRBV19, the J gene TRBJ1-2; D may be TRBD1 (6 bases). Between the trimmed V and J ends, which lost 5 bases and 3 bases, there was a span of 19 bases. Germline CDR1 and CDR2: LNHDA and SQIVND (reference sequence). The CDR3 covers 16 residues. The CDR3 region is CASSSLGAGADYGYTF. The CDR3 nucleotides are TGTGCCAGTAGTTCCCTGGGAGCGGGGGCGGACTATGGCTACACCTTC.

V usage is TRBV6-5 and J usage is TRBJ2-1; D perhaps matches TRBD1 (6 bases). Per the germline V gene, CDR1 is MNHEY and CDR2 is SVGAGI. CDR3 size: 13 residues. V lost 6 bases and J lost 4, with 10 bases in between. The DNA for the CDR3 is TGTGCCAGCAGCTTGGACAGATACAATGAGCAGTTCTTC. Amino acids: CASSLDRYNEQFF.

The chain recombines TRBV4-1 with TRBJ2-7; weak D call: TRBD2 (5 bases). Looked up from germline, CDR1 is MGHRA and CDR2 is YSYEKL. Trimming pared 1 base from V and 5 bases from J, leaving 15 bases between. The CDR3 is 15 amino acids. CDR3 region: CASSQVGVAEDEQYF. CDR3 in DNA: TGCGCCAGCAGCCAAGTGGGAGTAGCTGAGGACGAGCAGTACTTC.

The rearrangement links TRBV18 to TRBJ1-2; 7 bases align to TRBD1. CDR3 length: 16 residues. CDR1 KGHSH and CDR2 LQKENI come from the germline V gene. The V gene end was trimmed by 3 bases and the J gene end by 4 bases; junction bases not matched to a gene: 11. The CDR3 reads CASSPAREQGIYGYTF. For the CDR3, the DNA is TGTGCCAGCTCACCCGCACGGGAACAGGGGATCTATGGCTACACCTTC.

The genes are TRBV23-1 and TRBJ1-2, with a tentative D call TRBD1 (6 bases). TRBV23-1 is an ORF, with its function uncertain. V lost 5 bases to trimming and J lost 6 bases, with 13 bases between them. The CDR3 loop spans 13 amino acids. CDR3 sequence (DNA): TGCGCCAGCAGTGAGGACAGTACCCATGGCTACACCTTC. Protein: CASSEDSTHGYTF.

The chain uses TRBV19 and TRBJ1-1; D not resolved. This CDR3 is 14 amino acids long. CDR1 and CDR2 (germline): LNHDA, SQIVND (reference sequence). Trimming took off 5 bases at V and 1 base at J, with 11 bases between the two ends. The CDR3 loop is CASSFRSGNTEAFF. The DNA of the CDR3 is TGTGCCAGTAGTTTTCGTTCAGGGAACACTGAAGCTTTCTTT. The variable domain in full, with the rest retrieved from reference TRBV19 and TRBJ1-1, is DGGITQSPKYLFRKEGQNVTLSCEQNLNHDAMYWYRQDPGQGLRLIYYSQIVNDFQKGDIAEGYSVSREKKESFPLTVTSAQKNPTAFYLCASSFRSGNTEAFFGQGTRLTVV.

V gene TRBV7-2 combines with J gene TRBJ2-5; 7 nucleotides line up with TRBD2. Unmatched junction bases numbered 5, after V lost 5 bases and J lost 2 bases. CDR1 and CDR2 (germline): SGHTA, FQGNSA. This CDR3 has 14 amino acids. The CDR3 here is CASSLSGEQETQYF. For the CDR3, the DNA is TGTGCCAGCAGCCTCAGCGGGGAACAAGAGACCCAGTACTTC.

The CDR3 region has the DNA TGTGCCAGTAGTATAGGAAGACAGGGGCTAAGCTCCTACGAGCAGTACTTC. It encodes CASSIGRQGLSSYEQYF. V usage is TRBV19 and J usage is TRBJ2-7; the match to TRBD1 covers 8 bases. In germline, CDR1 is LNHDA, CDR2 SQIVND (reference sequence). The CDR3 is 17 amino acids. Germline trimming cut 1 base from V and 0 bases from J; bases unmatched to any gene: 8.

The V gene is TRBV19, the J gene TRBJ1-2; a possible D gene is TRBD1 (6 bases). The germline CDR1 and CDR2 sequences are LNHDA and SQIVND (reference sequence). This CDR3 contains 15 residues. V was pared by 6 bases and J by 0 bases, with 14 bases between. CDR3 protein: CASSLTGSPNYGYTF. In DNA form, the CDR3 reads TGTGCCAGTAGCCTTACAGGGTCCCCTAACTATGGCTACACCTTC.

The chain has TRBV18 and TRBJ2-7; 8 bases match TRBD1. The CDR3 extends over 22 amino acids. Germline-derived CDR1 and CDR2 are KGHSH and LQKENI. V was clipped by 10 bases and J by 0 bases; unmatched bases: 32. The CDR3 sequence is CATFKNLALRDRSVVSSYEQYF. The CDR3 region has the DNA TGTGCCACCTTCAAAAACCTTGCGTTACGGGACAGGTCGGTTGTGAGCTCCTACGAGCAGTACTTC.

J is TRBJ1-6 and V is TRBV18; 7 positions agree with TRBD1. The CDR3 is 16 amino acids. CDR1 is KGHSH and CDR2 is LQKENI in the germline V gene. V was pared by 5 bases and J by 8 bases, with 12 bases of the junction left unmatched. The chain's CDR3 is CASSGKGQPKDSPLHF. The CDR3 DNA follows: TGTGCCAGCTCAGGGAAGGGACAGCCTAAGGATTCACCCCTCCACTTT.

This chain uses TRBV19 with TRBJ2-7, with a possible D match to TRBD1 (6 bases). Trimming shortened V by 6 bases and J by 3 bases, and 9 bases separated the two germline ends. This CDR3 spans 12 amino acids. Germline loops: CDR1 LNHDA, CDR2 SQIVND (reference sequence). The CDR3 region has the DNA TGTGCCAGTAGCCTGGACAGCTACGAGCAGTACTTC. It translates to CASSLDSYEQYF.